The clone carrying this T cell receptor beta chain showed up many times. These data originate in a study of blood T cell repertoires in COVID-19. About the study: Samples of COVID-19 (acute and convalescent) were obtained from the United States, Italy and Spain. PBMCs, B-cell-depleted T cells, or T cells were the source of the cDNA or gDNA that made up the material.

How the authors handled the data: Researchers report that nucleated cell counts were estimated from reference gene primer amplification. The repertoire was sequenced with immunoSEQ multiplex PCR; TCRdb's copy has only in-frame clones and lacks some. V and J calls and clone size are copied from that table; D and trimming were computed from the DNA. The data hold roughly 260,000 clones, with 82% observed a single time. Specimen: peripheral blood. The receptor was derived from a woman aged 18-29 years with acute or convalescent COVID-19.

The CDR3 sequence is CASSQEQYTDTQYF. Written as DNA, the CDR3 is TGTGCCAGCAGCCAAGAGCAGTACACAGATACGCAGTATTTT. The genes are TRBV3-1 (or the pseudogene TRBV3-2) and TRBJ2-3, with D unresolved. V was pared by 0 bases and J by 2 bases, with 6 bases between. CDR1 is LGHDT, CDR2 YNNKEL, per germline (reference sequence). CDR3 length: 14 residues.